Reported below is one T cell receptor beta chain. The CDR3 contains 13 residues. The germline CDR1 and CDR2 sequences are SNHLY and FYNNEI. V lost 8 bases and J 6 bases, leaving 14 bases between the germline ends. This specimen belongs to a study of blood T cell repertoires in COVID-19. Study-level background: T cells, B-cell-depleted T cells, or PBMCs provided the cDNA or gDNA that served as material.

The cohort comprised adults aged 18 to 89 years residing in some 24 US areas. Membership in each cohort depended on participant-reported clinical history. Individuals in the exposed group had encountered a COVID-19 case within 2 weeks preceding study entry. Method: immunoSEQ multiplex PCR; TCRdb's copy keeps in-frame clones and lacks some. The sample lists some 300,000 clones, roughly 86% occurring once. The sample comprised PBMCs or T cells enriched from blood (not recorded which). The TCR was taken from a woman aged 50 to 60 who had been exposed to COVID-19. The V and J genes are TRBV2 and TRBJ1-5; D perhaps matches TRBD1 (6 bases). The CDR3 sequence: CASHRVGGQPQHF. For the CDR3, the DNA is TGTGCCAGCCACAGGGTTGGGGGTCAGCCCCAGCATTTT.